This T cell receptor beta chain is drawn from a study of Ad26.COV2.S vaccination and SARS-CoV-2 variants. Method: immunoSEQ multiplex PCR; TCRdb's copy keeps in-frame clones and lacks some. This sample has 410,000 or so clones, with around 90% found just once. Treatment denoted: some 20 received Ad26.COV2.S at low or high dose, single or two shots; several received placebo; per-sample allocation not given. Sampling took place 63 days after the first vaccine or placebo injection. This CDR3 region has 12 residues. Germline V gives CDR1 GTSNPN, CDR2 SVGIG (reference sequence). V gave up 8 bases and J gave up 4 bases, with 14 bases separating them.

This chain connects TRBV30 to TRBJ2-5; D is undetermined. The source is a person aged 18-60 years who received the Ad26.COV2.S COVID-19 vaccine or a placebo. Sequencing used peripheral blood, obtained in a trial of Ad26.COV2.S vaccine versus placebo. The CDR3 sequence is CALGGSLETQYF. The CDR3 coding sequence is TGTGCCCTGGGCGGCAGTTTAGAGACCCAGTACTTC.